Presented here are 10 T cell receptor beta chains from one specimen sequenced in a study of early T cells in non-severe SARS-CoV-2 infection. In TCRdb, the 5' RACE reads were re-called with MiXCR into one record per CDR3 protein. The profile shows more than 90,000 distinct CDR3 sequences, approximately 11% of them singletons. The sample taken for sequencing was whole blood. These receptors all stem from an adult who was a healthcare worker with PCR-confirmed SARS-CoV-2 infection or an uninfected control (not recorded which).

This clonotype was counted a few times. The chain recombines TRBV7-6 with TRBJ1-2, with unresolved D. From germline, CDR1 is SGHVS and CDR2 FNYEAQ. Deletions cut 2 bases from V and 3 bases from J, with 7 bases between. This CDR3 region has 13 residues. CDR3 in amino acids: CASSLYGDYGYTF. The CDR3 DNA reads TGTGCCAGCAGCTTATACGGTGACTATGGCTACACCTTC.

The chain joins TRBV28 to TRBJ2-3; 8 bases are shared with TRBD2. The trim removed 3 bases at V and 3 bases at J, leaving 8 bases unmatched. The CDR3 length is 16 residues. CDR1 and CDR2 (germline): MDHEN, SYDVKM. The DNA of the CDR3 is TGTGCCAGCAGTTTGGGAGTAGCGGGACCAACAGATACGCAGTATTTT. This encodes CASSLGVAGPTDTQYF. Drawing the rest from reference TRBV28 and TRBJ2-3, the complete variable domain is DVKVTQSSRYLVKRTGEKVFLECVQDMDHENMFWYRQDPGLGLRLIYFSYDVKMKEKGDIPEGYSVSREKKERFSLILESASTNQTSMYLCASSLGVAGPTDTQYFGPGTRLTVL.

This clonotype was observed a few times. The V and J genes are TRBV19 and TRBJ1-5; 8 bases fit TRBD1. From germline, CDR1 is LNHDA and CDR2 SQIVND (reference sequence). The CDR3 runs to 16 residues. Unmatched junction bases numbered 5, after V lost 0 bases and J lost 4 bases. CDR3 in DNA: TGTGCCAGTAGTATAGAGCGGACAGGGAGGAATCAGCCCCAGCATTTT. As protein: CASSIERTGRNQPQHF.

This clonotype was observed a few times. The chain carries TRBV18 and TRBJ2-5, with a tentative D call TRBD2 (6 bases). The germline gives CDR1 KGHSH, CDR2 LQKENI. The CDR3 spans 15 residues. Trimming stripped 2 bases from V and 4 bases from J, with 14 bases between. CDR3 protein: CASSPTSLPRETQYF. The CDR3 region has the DNA TGTGCCAGCTCACCAACTAGCCTCCCCCGAGAGACCCAGTACTTC.

V gene TRBV5-1 combines with J gene TRBJ2-3; TRBD1 aligns across 9 bases. V shed 3 bases, J shed 6 bases, and the junction held 17 bases outside the gene matches. The CDR3 spans 18 residues. Germline V gene data show CDR1 as SGHRS and CDR2 as YFSETQ. Here the CDR3 reads CASSSEANRGRLVDTQYF. In DNA form, the CDR3 reads TGCGCCAGCAGCTCGGAGGCAAACAGGGGGCGGCTCGTTGATACGCAGTATTTT.

This clonotype was observed a few times. The chain employs TRBV6-5 and TRBJ1-2; no firm D call. The ends were cut back, 0 bases at V and 8 bases at J, with 13 bases in the middle. CDR1 is MNHEY, CDR2 SVGAGI, per germline. CDR3 length equals 14 residues. CDR3 protein: CASSYSAGGAGYTF. The CDR3 DNA reads as TGTGCCAGCAGTTACTCTGCAGGAGGAGCCGGCTACACCTTC.

In its sample, this clonotype was seen many times. The chain is built from TRBV5-1 and TRBJ1-1; D uncertain. The CDR3 has 16 amino acids. Looked up from germline, CDR1 is SGHRS and CDR2 is YFSETQ. V was clipped by 0 bases and J by 1 base, with 13 bases between them. The CDR3 nucleotides are TGCGCCAGCAGCTTGGGGTCCAGTATTCGGAACACTGAAGCTTTCTTT. Translation gives CASSLGSSIRNTEAFF.

The table lists this clonotype with a few counts. DNA for the CDR3: TGTGCCTGGAACAGGGTTAGCGGGAGAGCGGGCGAGCAGTTCTTC. Translation gives CAWNRVSGRAGEQFF. The chain carries TRBV30 and TRBJ2-1, with 9 bases that match TRBD2. CDR3 length: 15 amino acids. The J segment lost 10 bases and the V segment lost 4 bases, leaving 14 bases of the junction unmatched. CDR1 is GTSNPN, CDR2 SVGIG, per germline (reference sequence).

This clonotype was observed a handful of times. The genes are TRBV29-1 and TRBJ2-5, with D perhaps given as TRBD1 or TRBD2 (5 bases each). Trimming took 5 bases from V and 5 from J, leaving 12 bases between them. This CDR3 comprises 12 residues. Germline CDR1 is SQVTM and CDR2 is ANQGSEA. CDR3 DNA: TGCAGCGTTAACACCAGGGAGGAGACCCAGTACTTC. Translating gives CSVNTREETQYF.

This clonotype has at least ten counts. The chain recombines TRBV6-2 or TRBV6-3 with TRBJ2-1; D perhaps matches TRBD2 (6 bases). This CDR3 contains 13 residues. CDR1 and CDR2 from the germline V gene are MNHEY and SVGEGT. Deletions cut 10 bases from V and 7 bases from J, with 17 bases between. CDR3 sequence: CATSNGRVNEQFF. In nucleotides, the CDR3 is TGTGCCACCTCCAACGGGAGAGTAAATGAGCAGTTCTTC.